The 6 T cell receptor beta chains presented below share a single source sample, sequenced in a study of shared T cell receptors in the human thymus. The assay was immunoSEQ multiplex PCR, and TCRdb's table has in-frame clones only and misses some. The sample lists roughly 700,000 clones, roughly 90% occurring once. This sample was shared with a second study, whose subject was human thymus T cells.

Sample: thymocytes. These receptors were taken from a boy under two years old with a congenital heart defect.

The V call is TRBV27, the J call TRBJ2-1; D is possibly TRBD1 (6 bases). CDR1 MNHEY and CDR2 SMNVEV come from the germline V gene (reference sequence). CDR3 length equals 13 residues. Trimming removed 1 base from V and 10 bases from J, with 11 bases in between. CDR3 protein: CASSLFRQEEQFF. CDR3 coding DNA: TGTGCCAGCAGTTTATTTAGACAGGAGGAGCAGTTCTTC.

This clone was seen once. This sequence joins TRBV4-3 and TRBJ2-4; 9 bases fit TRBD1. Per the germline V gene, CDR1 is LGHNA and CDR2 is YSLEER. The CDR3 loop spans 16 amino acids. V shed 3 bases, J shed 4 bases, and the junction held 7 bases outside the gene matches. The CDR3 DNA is TGCGCCAGCAGCCAGTCCCACAGGGGGCTTAAAAACATTCAGTACTTC. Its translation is CASSQSHRGLKNIQYF.

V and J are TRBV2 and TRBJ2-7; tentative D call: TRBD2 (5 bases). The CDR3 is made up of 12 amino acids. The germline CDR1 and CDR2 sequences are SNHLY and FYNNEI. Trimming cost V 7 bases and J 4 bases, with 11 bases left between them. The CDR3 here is CASTLAGYEQYF. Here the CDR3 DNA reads TGTGCCAGCACCCTAGCCGGGTACGAGCAGTACTTC.

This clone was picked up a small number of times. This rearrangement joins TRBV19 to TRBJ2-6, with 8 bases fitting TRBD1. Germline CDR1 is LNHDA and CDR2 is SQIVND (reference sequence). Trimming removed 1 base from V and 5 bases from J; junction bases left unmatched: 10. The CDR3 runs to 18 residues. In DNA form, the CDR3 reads TGTGCCAGTAGTATAGGGAGGACAGGGACGTTGAGGGCCAACGTCCTGACTTTC. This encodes CASSIGRTGTLRANVLTF.

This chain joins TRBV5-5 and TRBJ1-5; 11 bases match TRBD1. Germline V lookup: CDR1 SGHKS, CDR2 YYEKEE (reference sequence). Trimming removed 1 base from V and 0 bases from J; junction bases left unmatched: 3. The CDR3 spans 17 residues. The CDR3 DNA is TGTGCCAGCAGCTTGCACGGACAGGGGGCTAGCAATCAGCCCCAGCATTTT. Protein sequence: CASSLHGQGASNQPQHF. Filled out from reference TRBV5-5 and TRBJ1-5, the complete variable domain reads DAGVTQSPTHLIKTRGQQVTLRCSPISGHKSVSWYQQVLGQGPQFIFQYYEKEERGRGNFPDRFSARQFPNYSSELNVNALLLGDSALYLCASSLHGQGASNQPQHFGDGTRLSIL.

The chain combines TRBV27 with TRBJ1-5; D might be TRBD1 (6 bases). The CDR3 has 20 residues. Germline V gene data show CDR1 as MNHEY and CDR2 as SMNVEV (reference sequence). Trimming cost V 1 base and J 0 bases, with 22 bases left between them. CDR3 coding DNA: TGTGCCAGCAGTTTATACAAAGGGACAACAAACACCTCTAGCAATCAGCCCCAGCATTTT. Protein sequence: CASSLYKGTTNTSSNQPQHF.